This is a list of T cell receptor beta chains from one sample in a study of OX40 agonist ivuxolimab in advanced cancers. Assay: immunoSEQ multiplex PCR; the TCRdb copy retains only in-frame clones and omits some. Of tens of thousands of clones listed, roughly 87% are singletons. The sample here was CD4+ or CD8+ T cells sorted from blood, taken in a trial of the OX40 agonist ivuxolimab. The receptors originated from an adult with an advanced solid tumor such as melanoma, head and neck, liver or kidney cancer. The CDR3 runs from the conserved cysteine through the conserved F or W.

V	J	CDR3
TRBV19	TRBJ2-5	CASSIRKGLTISQETQYF
TRBV28	TRBJ2-7	CASSSDVGTGATYEQYF
TRBV19	TRBJ2-1	CASSSGLAVNEQFF
TRBV18	TRBJ2-6	CASSPTYSGANVLTF
TRBV19	TRBJ1-1	CASRWEGGDTEAFF
TRBV28	TRBJ2-2	CASRPQGFGGELFF
TRBV9	TRBJ1-1	CASSAGHLNTEAFF
TRBV27	TRBJ2-5	CASSPGMRGWETQYF
TRBV28	TRBJ1-2	CASVLTGTSYGYTF
TRBV11-1	TRBJ1-1	CASSFGQHGTEAFF
TRBV5-6	TRBJ2-2	CASRTETLTNTGELFF
TRBV5-5	TRBJ1-5	CASSPWTGGNQPQHF
TRBV10-3	TRBJ2-3	CASSGGPGDTQYF
TRBV5-1	TRBJ2-5	CASSLQPSQETQYF
TRBV7-2	TRBJ2-3	CASSLDRGSTDTQYF
TRBV18	TRBJ2-1	CASSLEDGPHEQFF
TRBV7-9	TRBJ2-5	CASSLGRGLAQETQYF
TRBV28	TRBJ1-5	CASTPVGQGLGQPQHF
TRBV28	TRBJ2-7	CASSFIQGTGEQYF
TRBV5-1	TRBJ1-6	CASSLRQDNSPLHF
TRBV28	TRBJ2-2	CAAGGGNTGELFF
TRBV7-9	TRBJ2-2	CASSLGLTNTGELFF
TRBV4-2	TRBJ2-5	CASSQVAERQETQYF
TRBV25-1	TRBJ1-2	CASRLGGNYGYTF
TRBV7-9	TRBJ1-1	CASTAQGGMNTEAFF
TRBV18	TRBJ2-2	CASSPPAGADTGELFF
TRBV6-7	TRBJ2-7	CASSGQGPSYEQYF
TRBV11-2	TRBJ2-3	CASSSATGTLPDTQYF
TRBV7-9	TRBJ2-7	CASREGDRSHEQYF
TRBV7-2	TRBJ2-6	CASSSGERVLTF
TRBV29-1	TRBJ2-7	CSVGRQGRAYEQYF
TRBV7-2	TRBJ2-1	CASSRTGVGNEQFF
TRBV9	TRBJ2-7	CASSSRQGLVYEQYF
TRBV10-3	TRBJ2-7	CAIRRAGDTYEQYF
TRBV25-1	TRBJ1-5	CASISVDGSNQPQHF
TRBV7-2	TRBJ2-7	CASSSDRRSYEQYF
TRBV6-5	TRBJ1-2	CASSYNRGQGYTF
TRBV7-3	TRBJ2-5	CASSSTHEETQYF
TRBV10-3	TRBJ1-2	CAISEIGGIYGYTF
TRBV14	TRBJ2-7	CASSRVRGGEQYF